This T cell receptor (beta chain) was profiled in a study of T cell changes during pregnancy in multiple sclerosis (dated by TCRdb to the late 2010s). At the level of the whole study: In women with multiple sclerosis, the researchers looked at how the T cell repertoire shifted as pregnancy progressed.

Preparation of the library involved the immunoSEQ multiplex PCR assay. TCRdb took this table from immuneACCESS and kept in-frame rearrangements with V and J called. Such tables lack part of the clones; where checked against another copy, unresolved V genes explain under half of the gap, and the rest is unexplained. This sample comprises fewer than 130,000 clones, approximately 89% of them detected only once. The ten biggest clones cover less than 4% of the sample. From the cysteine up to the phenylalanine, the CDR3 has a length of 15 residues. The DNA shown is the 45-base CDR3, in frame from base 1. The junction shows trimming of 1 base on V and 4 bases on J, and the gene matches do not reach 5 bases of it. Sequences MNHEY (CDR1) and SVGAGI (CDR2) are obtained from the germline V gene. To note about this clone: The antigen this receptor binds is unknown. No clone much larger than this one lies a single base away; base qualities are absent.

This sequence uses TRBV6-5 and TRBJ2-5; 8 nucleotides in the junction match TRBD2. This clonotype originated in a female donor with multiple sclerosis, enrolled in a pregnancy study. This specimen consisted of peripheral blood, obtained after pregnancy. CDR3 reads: CASSYFGGEGETQYF. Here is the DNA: TGTGCCAGCAGTTACTTCGGGGGGGAGGGAGAGACCCAGTACTTC.